This T cell receptor (beta chain) stems from a study of CD8 T cells in Susac syndrome. Whole-study context: Active disease was present in more than 5 of the sequenced Susac syndrome patients, and remission in under 10. Broader study findings: Total CD8+ and CD8+ TEMRA repertoires contained about 15 and five Susac-specific public clones, respectively.

Fulfillment of recently defined diagnostic criteria for definite or probable disease was shown by the patients with Susac syndrome. Purification of the CD8+ and CD4+ T cells relied on negative isolation, and TEMRA cells underwent FACS enrichment. Concerning this clonotype itself: The antigen remains unidentified.

The CDR3 is 12 amino acids. Trimming took off 6 bases at V and 5 bases at J, with 11 bases between the two ends. Per germline, CDR1 SNHLY and CDR2 FYNNEI. Random hexamers were used to reverse transcribe the RNA input (about 0.45 to 1 ug). In TCRdb, the immunoSEQ multiplex PCR reads were re-called with MiXCR into one record per CDR3 protein. This sample carries more than 150,000 distinct CDR3 sequences, 95% of them seen once, and the ten largest clones take around 0.15%. The sequenced sample was CD8+ T cells from PBMCs. This TCR was recovered from a human donor with Susac syndrome. This chain joins TRBV2 and TRBJ2-7; a possible D gene is TRBD2 (7 bases). CDR3 DNA sequence: TGTGCCAGCAGCCGAGGGGGGGACGAGCAGTACTTC. It encodes CASSRGGDEQYF.